This T cell receptor (beta chain) was recorded in a study of vaccination and CD4 T cells after COVID-19. In the study overall: Six men and four women formed the convalescents, two being Hispanic. A CEFX pool, an HIV-1 Nef pool, or else no peptide went into the control cultures.

Comments on this clonotype: Its specificity is unknown.

The germline CDR1 and CDR2 sequences are MNHNS and SASEGT. The V gene lost 8 bases and the J gene lost 5 bases, with 18 bases spanning the gap. The CDR3 is 14 amino acids. Treatment here: roughly 11-day PBMC culture with coronavirus spike peptide pools or control peptides (ViraFEST assay). The Oncomine TCR Beta short-read assay generated sequence data from the DNA of cultured CD4+ T cells. TCRdb re-analysed the PCR reads in MiXCR, keeping a single row per CDR3 protein. Of more than 13,000 distinct CDR3 sequences listed, around a fifth are singletons. The chain is built from TRBV6-1 and TRBJ2-5; perhaps TRBD1 as D (8 bases). The sequence was obtained from a human donor with COVID-19. Sequences were obtained from cultured CD4+ T cells from blood. The CDR3 sequence is CASLNRGGFETQYF. CDR3 in DNA: TGTGCCAGCTTAAACAGGGGGGGTTTTGAGACCCAGTACTTC.